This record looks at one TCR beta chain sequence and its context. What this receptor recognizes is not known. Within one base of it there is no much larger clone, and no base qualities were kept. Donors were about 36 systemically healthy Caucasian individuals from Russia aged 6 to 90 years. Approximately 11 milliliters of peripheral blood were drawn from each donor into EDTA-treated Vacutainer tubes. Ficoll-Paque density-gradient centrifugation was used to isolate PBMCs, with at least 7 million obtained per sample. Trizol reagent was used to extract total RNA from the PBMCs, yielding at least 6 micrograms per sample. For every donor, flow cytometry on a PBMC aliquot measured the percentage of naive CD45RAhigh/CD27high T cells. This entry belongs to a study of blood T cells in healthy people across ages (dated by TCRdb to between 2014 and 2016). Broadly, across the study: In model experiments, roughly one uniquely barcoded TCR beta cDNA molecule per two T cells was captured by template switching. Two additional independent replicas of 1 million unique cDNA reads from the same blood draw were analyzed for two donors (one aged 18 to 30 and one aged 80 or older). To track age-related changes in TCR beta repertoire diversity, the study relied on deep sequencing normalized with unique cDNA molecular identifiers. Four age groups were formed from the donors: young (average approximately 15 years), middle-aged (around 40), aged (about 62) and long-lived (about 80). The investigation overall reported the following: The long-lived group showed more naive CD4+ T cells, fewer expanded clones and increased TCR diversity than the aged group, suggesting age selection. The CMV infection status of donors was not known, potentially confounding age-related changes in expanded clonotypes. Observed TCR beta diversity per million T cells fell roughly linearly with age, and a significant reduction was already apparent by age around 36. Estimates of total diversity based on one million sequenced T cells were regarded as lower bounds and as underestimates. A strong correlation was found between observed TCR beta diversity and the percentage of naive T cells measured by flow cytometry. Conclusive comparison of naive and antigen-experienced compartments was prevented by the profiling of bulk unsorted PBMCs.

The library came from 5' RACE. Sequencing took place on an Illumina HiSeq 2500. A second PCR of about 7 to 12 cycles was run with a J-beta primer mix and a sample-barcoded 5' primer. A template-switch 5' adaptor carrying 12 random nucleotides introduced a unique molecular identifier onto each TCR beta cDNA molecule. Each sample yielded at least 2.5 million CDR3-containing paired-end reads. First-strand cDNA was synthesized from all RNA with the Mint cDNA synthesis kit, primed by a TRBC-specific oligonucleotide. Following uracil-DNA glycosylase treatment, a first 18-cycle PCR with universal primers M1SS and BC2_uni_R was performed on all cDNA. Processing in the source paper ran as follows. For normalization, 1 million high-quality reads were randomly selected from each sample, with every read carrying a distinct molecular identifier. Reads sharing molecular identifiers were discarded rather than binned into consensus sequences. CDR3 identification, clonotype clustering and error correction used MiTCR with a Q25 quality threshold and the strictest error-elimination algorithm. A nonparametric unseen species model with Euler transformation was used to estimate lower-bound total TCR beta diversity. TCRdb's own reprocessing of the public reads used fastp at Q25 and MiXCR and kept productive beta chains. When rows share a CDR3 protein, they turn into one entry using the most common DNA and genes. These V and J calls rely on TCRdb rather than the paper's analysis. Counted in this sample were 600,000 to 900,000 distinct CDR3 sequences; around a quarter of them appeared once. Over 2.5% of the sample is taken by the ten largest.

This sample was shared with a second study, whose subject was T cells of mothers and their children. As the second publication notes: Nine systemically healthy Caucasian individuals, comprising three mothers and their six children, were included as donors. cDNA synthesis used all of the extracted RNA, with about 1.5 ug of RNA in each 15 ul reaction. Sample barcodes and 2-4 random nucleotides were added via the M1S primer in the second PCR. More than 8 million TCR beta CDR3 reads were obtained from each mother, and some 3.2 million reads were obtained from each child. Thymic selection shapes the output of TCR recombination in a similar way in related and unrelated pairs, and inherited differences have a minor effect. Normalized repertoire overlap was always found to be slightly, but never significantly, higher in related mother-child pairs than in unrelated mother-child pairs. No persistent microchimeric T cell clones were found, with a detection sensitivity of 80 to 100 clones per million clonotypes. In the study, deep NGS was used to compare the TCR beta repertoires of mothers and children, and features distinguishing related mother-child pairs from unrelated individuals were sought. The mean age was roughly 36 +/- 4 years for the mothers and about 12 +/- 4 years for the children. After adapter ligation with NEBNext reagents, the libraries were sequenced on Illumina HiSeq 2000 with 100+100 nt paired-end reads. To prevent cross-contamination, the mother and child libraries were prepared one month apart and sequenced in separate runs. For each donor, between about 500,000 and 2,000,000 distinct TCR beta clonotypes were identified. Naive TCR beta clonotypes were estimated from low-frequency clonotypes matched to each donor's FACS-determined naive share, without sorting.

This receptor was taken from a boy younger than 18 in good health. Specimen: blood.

The CDR3 has the sequence CASSGTLAGGFPVEQYF. The DNA reads as follows: TGCGCCAGCAGCGGGACCCTAGCGGGAGGTTTTCCGGTCGAGCAGTACTTC. The sequence is built from TRBV4-1 and TRBJ2-7; 11 bases in the middle match TRBD2. V ends up 5 bases short and J 6 bases short, with an unmatched junction base count of 15. Measured from the cysteine to the phenylalanine, the CDR3 is 17 residues long. The only DNA kept is the CDR3, 51 bases in frame from the first base. Based on the germline V gene, the CDR1 and CDR2 sequences are MGHRA and YSYEKL.